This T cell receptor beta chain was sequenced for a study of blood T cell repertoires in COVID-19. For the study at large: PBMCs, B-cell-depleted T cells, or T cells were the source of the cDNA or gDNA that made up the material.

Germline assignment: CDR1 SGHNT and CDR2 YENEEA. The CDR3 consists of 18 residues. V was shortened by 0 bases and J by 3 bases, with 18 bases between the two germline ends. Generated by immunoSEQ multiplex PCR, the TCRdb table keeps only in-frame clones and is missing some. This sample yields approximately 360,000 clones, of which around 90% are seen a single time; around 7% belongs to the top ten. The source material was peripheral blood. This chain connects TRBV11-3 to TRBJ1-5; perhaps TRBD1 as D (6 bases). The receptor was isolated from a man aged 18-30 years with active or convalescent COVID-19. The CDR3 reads CASSLDRRARGANQPQHF. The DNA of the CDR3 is TGTGCCAGCAGCTTAGATCGAAGAGCGCGGGGGGCCAATCAGCCCCAGCATTTT.